These 29 T cell receptor beta chains originate from one sample sequenced in a study of graft-versus-host responses after intestinal transplantation. These TCRs are of unknown antigen specificity. TCRdb's table, derived via immunoSEQ multiplex PCR, lists solely in-frame clones and lacks some. The table lists some 120,000 clones, 85% to 95% of them singletons. This specimen was unstimulated CD8+ T cells sorted from spleen or lymph node cells, taken before transplant. All receptors derive from a human donor who was the organ donor for an intestinal transplant.

This clone came up once. This sequence joins TRBV7-6 and TRBJ2-1; 9 nucleotides line up with TRBD1. Germline V gene lookup returns CDR1 SGHVS and CDR2 FNYEAQ. The V segment lost 4 bases and the J segment 5 bases; nucleotides outside the gene matches: 6. This CDR3 contains 15 residues. The chain's CDR3 is CASSSPGTGNNEQFF. Written as DNA, the CDR3 is TGTGCCAGCAGCTCTCCCGGGACAGGGAACAATGAGCAGTTCTTC.

The chain has TRBV9 and TRBJ2-1; 10 bases are shared with TRBD2. The junction had 3 bases not matched to a gene; V was cut back by 6 bases and J by 6 bases. CDR1 and CDR2 (germline): SGDLS, YYNGEE. This CDR3 is 13 amino acids long. CDR3 DNA sequence: TGTGCCAGCACCCGACTAGCGGGCAATGAGCAGTTCTTC. This codes for CASTRLAGNEQFF.

The rearrangement links TRBV4-3 to TRBJ2-7; 9 bases are shared with TRBD1. Germline trimming cut 0 bases from V and 10 bases from J; bases unmatched to any gene: 7. This CDR3 region has 14 residues. Germline CDR1 and CDR2: LGHNA and YSLEER. CDR3 in amino acids: CASSQERGGQGQYF. CDR3 in DNA: TGCGCCAGCAGCCAAGAAAGAGGGGGACAGGGACAGTACTTC.

V usage is TRBV5-1 and J usage is TRBJ2-7, with TRBD1 matching over 9 bases. The CDR3 sequence is 14 residues long. V lost 4 bases and J lost 2; bases outside the gene matches: 4. Per the germline V gene, CDR1 is SGHRS and CDR2 is YFSETQ. CDR3 region: CASSPTGGPYEQYF. The CDR3, as DNA: TGCGCCAGCAGCCCGACAGGGGGACCCTACGAGCAGTACTTC.

V gene TRBV27 combines with J gene TRBJ2-1; D remains unclear. This CDR3 is 14 amino acids long. Germline CDR1 is MNHEY and CDR2 is SMNVEV (reference sequence). Deletions cut 1 base from V and 8 bases from J, with 12 bases between. The CDR3 reads CASSLCLDGDEQFF. Written as DNA, the CDR3 is TGTGCCAGCAGTTTATGTTTGGATGGGGATGAGCAGTTCTTC.

The rearrangement joins TRBV4-1 to TRBJ2-5; D tentatively reads TRBD1 or TRBD2 (5 bases each). The CDR3 runs 16 residues. V lost 0 bases and J lost 1, with 12 bases in between. CDR1 MGHRA and CDR2 YSYEKL come from the germline V gene. The CDR3: CASSQEADSGQETQYF. In nucleotides, the CDR3 is TGCGCCAGCAGCCAAGAAGCAGACAGCGGCCAAGAGACCCAGTACTTC.

The table lists this clone with a count of one. V gene TRBV7-8 combines with J gene TRBJ1-2; TRBD1 might be the D (6 bases). Germline values: CDR1 SGHVS, CDR2 FQNEAQ. The CDR3 covers 14 residues. V was clipped by 5 bases and J by 0 bases, with 10 bases between them. The CDR3 sequence is CASSPRTANYGYTF. CDR3 DNA: TGTGCCAGCAGCCCCCGGACAGCTAACTATGGCTACACCTTC.

The genes are TRBV5-6 and TRBJ2-1; D possibly matches TRBD1 or TRBD2 (5 bases each). Germline CDR1 and CDR2: SGHDT and YYEEEE. The CDR3 loop spans 16 amino acids. V was trimmed by 3 bases and J by 3 bases, leaving 16 bases between them. CDR3 DNA sequence: TGTGCCAGCAGCTCCCCCCCAGGGAGCGACTACAATGAGCAGTTCTTC. Amino acids: CASSSPPGSDYNEQFF. Full variable domain (outside the CDR3, taken from reference TRBV5-6 and TRBJ2-1): DAGVTQSPTHLIKTRGQQVTLRCSPKSGHDTVSWYQQALGQGPQFIFQYYEEEERQRGNFPDRFSGHQFPNYSSELNVNALLLGDSALYLCASSSPPGSDYNEQFFGPGTRLTVL.

The chain couples TRBV9 to TRBJ1-6; 7 nucleotides match TRBD1. Per germline, CDR1 SGDLS and CDR2 YYNGEE. CDR3 length equals 17 residues. J lost 9 bases, V lost 0 bases, and 12 bases had no gene match. The CDR3 DNA follows: TGTGCCAGCAGCGTAGGAGGAGGGGGCGCTTCTGGTTCACCCCTCCACTTT. Residues: CASSVGGGGASGSPLHF.

The CDR3 is CASSQDSSSYEQYF. In nucleotides, the CDR3 is TGCGCCAGCAGCCAAGATTCCAGCTCCTACGAGCAGTACTTC. The chain combines TRBV4-3 with TRBJ2-7; D remains unclear. The CDR3 is made up of 14 amino acids. The germline V and J ends were trimmed by 0 bases and 0 bases, with 6 bases remaining between them. The germline gives CDR1 LGHNA, CDR2 YSLEER.

J is TRBJ2-7 and V is TRBV16; 8 bases map to TRBD2. V trimming: 1 base; J trimming: 6 bases; junction bases outside the gene matches: 2. CDR1 is KGHSY, CDR2 FQNENV, per germline. This CDR3 comprises 13 residues. As DNA, the CDR3 is TGTGCCAGCAGCCAATATCTAGCGGGCGAGCAGTACTTC. Translating it yields CASSQYLAGEQYF.

The V and J genes are TRBV13 and TRBJ1-2; D perhaps matches TRBD1 (5 bases). V was clipped by 4 bases and J by 1 base, with 10 bases between them. Germline V gives CDR1 PRHDT, CDR2 FYEKMQ (reference sequence). The CDR3 is 14 amino acids. Here the CDR3 DNA reads TGTGCCAGCAGCTCCACGGGGGATAACTATGGCTACACCTTC. Translation: CASSSTGDNYGYTF.

For the CDR3, the DNA is TGTGCCAGCAGACCCGGAGTAGGAGCCGGAAACACCATATATTTT. It is translated as CASRPGVGAGNTIYF. This chain connects TRBV5-8 to TRBJ1-3; D uncertain. Germline V CDR1 and CDR2: SGHTS, YDEGEE. This CDR3 has 15 amino acids. V lost 5 bases and J 4 bases, leaving 16 bases between the germline ends.

The CDR3 spells CASSEGRTQYF. The CDR3 nucleotides read TGCGCCAGCAGTGAGGGGCGGACCCAGTACTTC. J is TRBJ2-5 and V is TRBV10-2; D is unresolved. This CDR3 has 11 residues. V lost 2 bases and J lost 7, with 5 bases in between. Germline values: CDR1 WSHSY, CDR2 SAAADI.

The chain uses TRBV10-3 and TRBJ2-7; no clear D. Trimming stripped 7 bases from V and 0 bases from J, with 10 bases between. Per germline, CDR1 ENHRY and CDR2 SYGVKD. The CDR3 extends over 13 amino acids. The CDR3 is CAIKGNSSYEQYF. In DNA, the CDR3 is TGTGCCATCAAAGGCAACAGCTCCTACGAGCAGTACTTC.

The sample holds one count of this clone. In DNA, the CDR3 is TGCGCCAGCAGCTTAGACATTAACACTGAAGCTTTCTTT. This codes for CASSLDINTEAFF. The V call is TRBV5-1, the J call TRBJ1-1, with D uncertain. Germline V lookup: CDR1 SGHRS, CDR2 YFSETQ. CDR3 size: 13 residues. Trimming pared 2 bases from V and 2 bases from J, leaving 7 bases between.

The rearrangement joins TRBV7-6 to TRBJ2-7; D is perhaps TRBD2 (7 bases). Germline-derived CDR1 and CDR2 are SGHVS and FNYEAQ. Trimming took off 5 bases at V and 7 bases at J, with 21 bases between the two ends. This CDR3 region has 15 residues. CDR3 sequence: CASSPASSGGGEQYF. In nucleotides, the CDR3 is TGTGCCAGCAGCCCCGCTTCTAGCGGAGGGGGGGAGCAGTACTTC. Complete variable domain (other parts from reference TRBV7-6 and TRBJ2-7): GAGVSQSPRYKVTKRGQDVALRCDPISGHVSLYWYRQALGQGPEFLTYFNYEAQQDKSGLPNDRFSAERPEGSISTLTIQRTEQRDSAMYRCASSPASSGGGEQYFGPGTRLTVT.

The chain employs TRBV4-1 and TRBJ1-5, with D uncertain. There are 15 residues in the CDR3. Trimming pared 0 bases from V and 3 bases from J, leaving 9 bases between. In germline, CDR1 is MGHRA, CDR2 YSYEKL. The chain's CDR3 is CASSQDRAANQPQHF. Here the CDR3 DNA reads TGCGCCAGCAGCCAAGATCGGGCAGCCAATCAGCCCCAGCATTTT.

The chain combines TRBV30 with TRBJ1-2; D gene uncertain. This CDR3 spans 8 amino acids. From germline, CDR1 is GTSNPN and CDR2 SVGIG (reference sequence). V dropped 1 base and J dropped 9 bases, with 0 bases sitting between them. Written as DNA, the CDR3 is TGTGCCTGGAGTGGCTACACCTTC. This sequence encodes CAWSGYTF.

The genes are TRBV4-1 and TRBJ2-5; D is ambiguous. Germline CDR1 MGHRA, CDR2 YSYEKL. Between the trimmed V and J ends, which lost 1 base and 3 bases, there was a span of 9 bases. CDR3 size: 14 residues. The CDR3 loop is CASSQALVEETQYF. CDR3 nucleotide sequence: TGCGCCAGCAGCCAAGCTCTGGTAGAAGAGACCCAGTACTTC.

V gene TRBV7-8 combines with J gene TRBJ1-5; D not certain. The CDR3 contains 15 residues. Looked up from germline, CDR1 is SGHVS and CDR2 is FQNEAQ. V was pared by 1 base and J by 2 bases, with 9 bases between. CDR3 sequence (DNA): TGTGCCAGCAGCTTAGACTGGGGTGGCAATCAGCCCCAGCATTTT. As protein: CASSLDWGGNQPQHF.

The CDR3 nucleotides read TGTGCCAGTCACCCGGTCGGGGGGGCGGTCATGAACACTGAAGCTTTCTTT. It translates to CASHPVGGAVMNTEAFF. The chain is built from TRBV7-3 and TRBJ1-1; weak D call: TRBD1 (6 bases). This CDR3 is 17 amino acids long. In germline, CDR1 is SGHTA, CDR2 FQGTGA. With 9 bases removed from V and 0 bases from J, the gap between germline ends came to 23 bases.

The genes are TRBV27 and TRBJ1-2; TRBD1 agrees at 9 bases. Trimming removed 4 bases from V and 7 bases from J; junction bases left unmatched: 13. CDR3 length equals 16 residues. Germline CDR1 reads MNHEY; CDR2 reads SMNVEV (reference sequence). CDR3 in DNA: TGTGCCAGCAGTTGGAGTCGTGGGACAGGGACCGCTGGCTACACCTTC. It translates to CASSWSRGTGTAGYTF.

The chain has TRBV6-5 and TRBJ2-5; 9 bases are shared with TRBD2. This CDR3 comprises 15 residues. The germline V gene encodes CDR1 MNHEY and CDR2 SVGAGI. J gave up 4 bases and V 0 bases, and 3 bases lay outside the gene matches. The chain's CDR3 is CASSYSRGRGETQYF. For the CDR3, the DNA is TGTGCCAGCAGTTACTCCCGCGGGAGGGGAGAGACCCAGTACTTC.

The rearrangement joins TRBV7-2 to TRBJ2-7; D gene unclear. The CDR3 sequence is 15 residues long. Trimming cost V 5 bases and J 4 bases, with 18 bases left between them. Germline CDR1 reads SGHTA; CDR2 reads FQGNSA. CDR3 in amino acids: CASSGQEGEPYEQYF. CDR3 bases: TGTGCCAGCAGCGGCCAGGAAGGAGAACCGTACGAGCAGTACTTC.

Notes on this clone: Different DNA sequences within this sample yield the same CDR3. The chain carries TRBV7-9 and TRBJ2-7; D may be TRBD1 (6 bases). This CDR3 region has 13 residues. V was cut by 4 bases and J by 2 bases, with 9 bases left in between. From germline, CDR1 is SEHNR and CDR2 FQNEAQ (reference sequence). The CDR3 sequence is CASSSSGAYEQYF. Here the CDR3 DNA reads TGTGCCAGCAGCTCCTCAGGGGCCTACGAGCAGTACTTC.

The rearrangement links TRBV6-1 to TRBJ1-1; no definite D call. This CDR3 spans 15 amino acids. Germline V CDR1 and CDR2: MNHNS, SASEGT. Trimming stripped 10 bases from V and 1 base from J, with 19 bases between. Written as DNA, the CDR3 is TGTGCCACCCCTACCGGAACTTGGGGGAACACTGAAGCTTTCTTT. Amino acids: CATPTGTWGNTEAFF.

This rearrangement joins TRBV6-1 to TRBJ1-2; D is uncertain. Germline lookup yields CDR1 MNHNS and CDR2 SASEGT. Trimming pared 4 bases from V and 5 bases from J, leaving 14 bases between. This CDR3 has 14 residues. The CDR3 coding sequence is TGTGCCAGCAGTGGAGGATGGGATGGGTATGGCTACACCTTC. This translates into CASSGGWDGYGYTF.

The chain links TRBV2 to TRBJ2-7, with 14 bases aligning to TRBD2. The CDR3 length is 16 residues. The V and J ends lost 6 bases and 5 bases, in that order; junction bases with no gene match: 9. Germline assignment: CDR1 SNHLY and CDR2 FYNNEI. The chain's CDR3 is CASRGTSGSGGDEQYF. The CDR3 DNA reads as TGTGCCAGCAGAGGGACTAGCGGGAGCGGGGGGGACGAGCAGTACTTC.